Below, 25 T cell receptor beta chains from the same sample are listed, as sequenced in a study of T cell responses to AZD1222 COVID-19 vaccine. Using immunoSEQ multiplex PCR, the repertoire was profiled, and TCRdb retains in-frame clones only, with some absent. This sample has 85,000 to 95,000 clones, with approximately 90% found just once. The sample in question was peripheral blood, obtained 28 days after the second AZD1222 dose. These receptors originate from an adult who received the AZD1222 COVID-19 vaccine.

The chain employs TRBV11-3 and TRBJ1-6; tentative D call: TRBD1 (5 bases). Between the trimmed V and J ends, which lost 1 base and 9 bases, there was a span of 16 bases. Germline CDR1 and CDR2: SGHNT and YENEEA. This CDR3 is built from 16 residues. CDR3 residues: CASSLGIWGPSSPLHF. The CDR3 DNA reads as TGTGCCAGCAGCTTAGGAATTTGGGGCCCCAGTTCACCCCTCCACTTT.

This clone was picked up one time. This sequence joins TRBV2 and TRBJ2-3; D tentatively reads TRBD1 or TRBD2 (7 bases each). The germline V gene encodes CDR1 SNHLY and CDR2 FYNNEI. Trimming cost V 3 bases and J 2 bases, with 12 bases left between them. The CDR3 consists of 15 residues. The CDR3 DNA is TGTGCCAGCAGTGAGCGGGGGACAGACACAGATACGCAGTATTTT. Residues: CASSERGTDTDTQYF. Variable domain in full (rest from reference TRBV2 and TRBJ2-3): EPEVTQTPSHQVTQMGQEVILRCVPISNHLYFYWYRQILGQKVEFLVSFYNNEISEKSEIFDDQFSVERPDGSNFTLKIRSTKLEDSAMYFCASSERGTDTDTQYFGPGTRLTVL.

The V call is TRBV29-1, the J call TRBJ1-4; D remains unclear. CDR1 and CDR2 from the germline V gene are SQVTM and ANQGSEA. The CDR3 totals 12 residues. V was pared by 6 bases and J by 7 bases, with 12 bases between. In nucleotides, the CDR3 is TGCAGCGTCGGGGATGCCGGTGAAAAACTGTTTTTT. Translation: CSVGDAGEKLFF.

CDR3: CASSDWRDRDEKLFF. In DNA, the CDR3 is TGTGCCAGCAGTGATTGGCGGGACAGGGATGAAAAACTGTTTTTT. The genes are TRBV2 and TRBJ1-4; 9 nucleotides line up with TRBD1. Germline CDR1 reads SNHLY; CDR2 reads FYNNEI. This CDR3 region has 15 residues. The J segment lost 6 bases and the V segment lost 3 bases, leaving 5 bases of the junction unmatched.

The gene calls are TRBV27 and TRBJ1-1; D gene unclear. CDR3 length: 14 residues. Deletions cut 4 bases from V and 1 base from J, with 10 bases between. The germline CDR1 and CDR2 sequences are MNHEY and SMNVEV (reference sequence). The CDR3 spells CASSSPGWNTEAFF. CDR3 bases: TGTGCCAGCAGTTCCCCTGGATGGAACACTGAAGCTTTCTTT.

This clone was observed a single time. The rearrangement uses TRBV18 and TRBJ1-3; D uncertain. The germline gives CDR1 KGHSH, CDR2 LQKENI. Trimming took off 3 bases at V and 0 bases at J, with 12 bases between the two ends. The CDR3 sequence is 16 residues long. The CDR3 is CASSPSSGYSGNTIYF. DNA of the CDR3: TGTGCCAGCTCACCCTCTTCGGGGTACTCTGGAAACACCATATATTTT.

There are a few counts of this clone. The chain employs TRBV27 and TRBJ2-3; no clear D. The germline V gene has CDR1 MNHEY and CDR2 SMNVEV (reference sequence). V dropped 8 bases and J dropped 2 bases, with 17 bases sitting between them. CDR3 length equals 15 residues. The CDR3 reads CASRWDLRNTDTQYF. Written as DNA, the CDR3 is TGTGCCAGCCGGTGGGATCTGCGAAACACAGATACGCAGTATTTT.

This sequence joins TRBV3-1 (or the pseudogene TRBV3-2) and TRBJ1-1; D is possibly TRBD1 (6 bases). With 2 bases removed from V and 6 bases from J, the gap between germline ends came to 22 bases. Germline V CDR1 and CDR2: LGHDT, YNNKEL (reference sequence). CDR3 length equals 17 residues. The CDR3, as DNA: TGTGCCAGCAGCCAAACAGGGAATTTGGGGACTTGGCCTGAAGCTTTCTTT. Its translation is CASSQTGNLGTWPEAFF.

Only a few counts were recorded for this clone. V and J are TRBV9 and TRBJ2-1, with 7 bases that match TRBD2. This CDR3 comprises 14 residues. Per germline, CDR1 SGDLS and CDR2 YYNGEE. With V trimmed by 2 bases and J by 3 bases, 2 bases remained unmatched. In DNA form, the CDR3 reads TGTGCCAGCAGCGTGGCGGGGGACTACAATGAGCAGTTCTTC. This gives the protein CASSVAGDYNEQFF.

The CDR3 coding sequence is TGTGCCAGCAGCGTATCTCCCGGACAGGGAAGTGGATATGGCTACACCTTC. Its protein product is CASSVSPGQGSGYGYTF. The V call is TRBV9, the J call TRBJ1-2, with 8 bases identical to TRBD1. Germline trimming cut 1 base from V and 5 bases from J; bases unmatched to any gene: 13. CDR3 size: 17 residues. Germline CDR1 is SGDLS and CDR2 is YYNGEE.

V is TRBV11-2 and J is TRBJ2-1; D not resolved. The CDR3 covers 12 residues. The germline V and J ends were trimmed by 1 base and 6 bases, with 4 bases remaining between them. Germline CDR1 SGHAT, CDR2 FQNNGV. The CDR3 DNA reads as TGTGCCAGCAGCTTAGCGGGCAATGAGCAGTTCTTC. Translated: CASSLAGNEQFF.

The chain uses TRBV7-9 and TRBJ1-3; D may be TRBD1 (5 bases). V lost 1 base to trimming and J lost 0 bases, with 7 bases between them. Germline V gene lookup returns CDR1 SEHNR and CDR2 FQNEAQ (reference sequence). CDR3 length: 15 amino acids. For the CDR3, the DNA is TGTGCCAGCAGCTTAGTTGGGGGCTCTGGAAACACCATATATTTT. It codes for CASSLVGGSGNTIYF.

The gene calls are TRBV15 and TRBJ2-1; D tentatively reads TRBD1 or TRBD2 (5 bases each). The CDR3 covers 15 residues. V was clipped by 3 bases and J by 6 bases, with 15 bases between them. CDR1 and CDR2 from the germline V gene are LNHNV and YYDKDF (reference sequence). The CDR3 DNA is TGTGCCACCAGCAGTCCGGGACCAGAGACCAATGAGCAGTTCTTC. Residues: CATSSPGPETNEQFF.

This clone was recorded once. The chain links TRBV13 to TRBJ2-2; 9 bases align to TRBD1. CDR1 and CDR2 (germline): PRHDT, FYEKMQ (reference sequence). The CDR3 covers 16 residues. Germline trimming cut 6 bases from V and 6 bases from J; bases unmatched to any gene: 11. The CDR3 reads CASSPSGTGKSGELFF. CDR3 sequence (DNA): TGTGCCAGCAGTCCTTCCGGGACAGGGAAGTCCGGGGAGCTGTTTTTT.

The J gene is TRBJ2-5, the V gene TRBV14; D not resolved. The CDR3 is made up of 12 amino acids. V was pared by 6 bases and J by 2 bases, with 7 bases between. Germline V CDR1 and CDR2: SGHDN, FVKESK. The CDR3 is CASRLEQETQYF. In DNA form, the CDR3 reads TGTGCCAGCAGGCTAGAGCAAGAGACCCAGTACTTC.

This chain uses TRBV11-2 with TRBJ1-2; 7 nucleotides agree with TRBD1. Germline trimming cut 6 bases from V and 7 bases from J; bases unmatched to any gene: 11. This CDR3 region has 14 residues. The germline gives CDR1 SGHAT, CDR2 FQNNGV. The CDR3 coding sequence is TGTGCCAGCAGTTTCTCGCAAGGGGGCTCTGGCTACACCTTC. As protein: CASSFSQGGSGYTF.

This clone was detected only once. The CDR3 here is CASSIDLGAGTEAFF. CDR3 nucleotides: TGTGCCAGTAGTATAGATCTGGGGGCTGGCACTGAAGCTTTCTTT. The V call is TRBV19, the J call TRBJ1-1; D perhaps matches TRBD1 (6 bases). The length of the CDR3 is 15 residues. Trimming took 0 bases from V and 4 from J, leaving 12 bases between them. Germline loops: CDR1 LNHDA, CDR2 SQIVND (reference sequence).

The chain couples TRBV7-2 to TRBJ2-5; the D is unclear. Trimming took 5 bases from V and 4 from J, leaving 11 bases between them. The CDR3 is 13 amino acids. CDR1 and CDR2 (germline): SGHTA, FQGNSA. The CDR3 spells CASSLPSGETQYF. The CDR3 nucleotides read TGTGCCAGCAGCCTCCCGTCAGGAGAGACCCAGTACTTC.

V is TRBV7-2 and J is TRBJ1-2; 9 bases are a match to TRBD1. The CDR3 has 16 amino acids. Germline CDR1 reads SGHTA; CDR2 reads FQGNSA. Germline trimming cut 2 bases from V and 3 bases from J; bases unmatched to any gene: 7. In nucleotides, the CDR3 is TGTGCCAGCAGCTTAACCACCGGGACAGGGTACTATGGCTACACCTTC. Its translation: CASSLTTGTGYYGYTF.

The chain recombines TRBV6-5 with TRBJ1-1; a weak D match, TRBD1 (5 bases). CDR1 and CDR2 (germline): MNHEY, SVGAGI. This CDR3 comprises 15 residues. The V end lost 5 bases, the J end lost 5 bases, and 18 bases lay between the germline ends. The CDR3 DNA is TGTGCCAGCAGTACCTCCAGGGAAGGAAGAACTGAAGCTTTCTTT. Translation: CASSTSREGRTEAFF.

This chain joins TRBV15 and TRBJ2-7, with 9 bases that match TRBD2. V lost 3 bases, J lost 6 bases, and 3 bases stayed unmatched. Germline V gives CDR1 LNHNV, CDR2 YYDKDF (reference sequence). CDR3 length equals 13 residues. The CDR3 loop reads CATSRTSGVEQYF. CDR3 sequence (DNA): TGTGCCACCAGCAGGACTAGCGGAGTCGAGCAGTACTTC.

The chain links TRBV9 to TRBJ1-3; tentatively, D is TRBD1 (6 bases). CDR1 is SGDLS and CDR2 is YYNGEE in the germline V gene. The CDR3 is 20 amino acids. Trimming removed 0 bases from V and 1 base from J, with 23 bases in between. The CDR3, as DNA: TGTGCCAGCAGCGTAGGAGCGACAGGTGGGTCTAATAGGTCTGGAAACACCATATATTTT. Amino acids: CASSVGATGGSNRSGNTIYF. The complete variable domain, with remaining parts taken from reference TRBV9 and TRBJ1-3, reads DSGVTQTPKHLITATGQRVTLRCSPRSGDLSVYWYQQSLDQGLQFLIQYYNGEERAKGNILERFSAQQFPDLHSELNLSSLELGDSALYFCASSVGATGGSNRSGNTIYFGEGSWLTVV.

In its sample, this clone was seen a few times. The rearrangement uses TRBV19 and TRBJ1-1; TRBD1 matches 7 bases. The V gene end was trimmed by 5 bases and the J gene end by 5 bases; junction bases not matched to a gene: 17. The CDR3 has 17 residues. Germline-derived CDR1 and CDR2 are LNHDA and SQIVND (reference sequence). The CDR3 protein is CASSLGRQGPVHTEAFF. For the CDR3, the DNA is TGTGCCAGTAGTCTGGGGCGACAGGGCCCTGTTCATACTGAAGCTTTCTTT.

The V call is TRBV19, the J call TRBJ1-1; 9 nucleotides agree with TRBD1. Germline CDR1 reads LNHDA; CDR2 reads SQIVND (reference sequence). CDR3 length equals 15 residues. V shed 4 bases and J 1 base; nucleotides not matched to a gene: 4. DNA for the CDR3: TGTGCCAGTAGTACGACAGGGGGGAGGAACACTGAAGCTTTCTTT. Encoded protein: CASSTTGGRNTEAFF.

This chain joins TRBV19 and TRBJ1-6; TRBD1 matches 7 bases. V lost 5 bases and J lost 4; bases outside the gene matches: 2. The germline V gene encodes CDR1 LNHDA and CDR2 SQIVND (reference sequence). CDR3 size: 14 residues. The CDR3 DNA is TGTGCCAGTAGTCCAGGGGGGTATAATTCACCCCTCCACTTT. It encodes CASSPGGYNSPLHF. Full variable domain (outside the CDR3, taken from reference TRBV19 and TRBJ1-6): DGGITQSPKYLFRKEGQNVTLSCEQNLNHDAMYWYRQDPGQGLRLIYYSQIVNDFQKGDIAEGYSVSREKKESFPLTVTSAQKNPTAFYLCASSPGGYNSPLHFGNGTRLTVT.